This T cell receptor (beta chain) is drawn from a study of blood T cell repertoires in COVID-19. Across the study: Some COVID-19 samples were acute and others convalescent; all came from the United States, Italy and Spain.

This table comes from immunoSEQ multiplex PCR, and its TCRdb copy is limited to in-frame clones, with some not included. The sample lists 150,000 to 200,000 clones; around 80% were seen once. V lost 1 base and J lost 0, with 13 bases in between. CDR1 SGHVS and CDR2 FNYEAQ come from the germline V gene. The CDR3 contains 17 residues. The sequence was collected from an elderly woman with active or convalescent COVID-19. The chain recombines TRBV7-6 with TRBJ1-3; tentatively, D is TRBD1 (5 bases). Sequenced: peripheral blood. In DNA, the CDR3 is TGTGCCAGCAGCTTAGATCAGACAGCAAGCTCTGGAAACACCATATATTTT. The encoded protein is CASSLDQTASSGNTIYF.